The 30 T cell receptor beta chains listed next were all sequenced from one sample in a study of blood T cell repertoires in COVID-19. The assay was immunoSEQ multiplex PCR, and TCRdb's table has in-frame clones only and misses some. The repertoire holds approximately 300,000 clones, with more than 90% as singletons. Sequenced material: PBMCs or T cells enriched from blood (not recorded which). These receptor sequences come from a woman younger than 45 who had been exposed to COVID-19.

This CDR3 reads CASSIIRGGNQPQHF. DNA of the CDR3: TGTGCCAGTAGTATCATCAGGGGCGGGAATCAGCCCCAGCATTTT. The V call is TRBV19, the J call TRBJ1-5; perhaps TRBD1 as D (6 bases). Germline CDR1 is LNHDA and CDR2 is SQIVND (reference sequence). The V end lost 3 bases, the J end lost 4 bases, and 13 bases lay between the germline ends. CDR3 length equals 15 residues.

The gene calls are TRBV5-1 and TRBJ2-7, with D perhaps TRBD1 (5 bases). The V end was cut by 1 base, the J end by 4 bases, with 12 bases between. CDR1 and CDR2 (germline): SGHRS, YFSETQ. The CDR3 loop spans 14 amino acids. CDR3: CASSLMQGGYEQYF. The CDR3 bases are TGCGCCAGCAGCTTGATGCAGGGTGGATACGAGCAGTACTTC.

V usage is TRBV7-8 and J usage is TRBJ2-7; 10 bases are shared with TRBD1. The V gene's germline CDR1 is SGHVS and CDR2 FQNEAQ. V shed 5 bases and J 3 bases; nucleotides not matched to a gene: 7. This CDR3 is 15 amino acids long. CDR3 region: CASSHRTGGFYEQYF. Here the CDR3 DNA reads TGTGCCAGCAGCCATAGGACAGGGGGTTTCTACGAGCAGTACTTC.

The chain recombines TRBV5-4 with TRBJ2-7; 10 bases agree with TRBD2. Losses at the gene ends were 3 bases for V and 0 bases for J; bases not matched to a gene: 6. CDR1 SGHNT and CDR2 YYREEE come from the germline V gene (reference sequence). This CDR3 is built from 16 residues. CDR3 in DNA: TGTGCCAGCAGCTCTGGGACTAGCGTGAGCTCCTACGAGCAGTACTTC. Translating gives CASSSGTSVSSYEQYF. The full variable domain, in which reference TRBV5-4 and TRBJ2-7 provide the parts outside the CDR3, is ETGVTQSPTHLIKTRGQQVTLRCSSQSGHNTVSWYQQALGQGPQFIFQYYREEENGRGNFPPRFSGLQFPNYSSELNVNALELDDSALYLCASSSGTSVSSYEQYFGPGTRLTVT.

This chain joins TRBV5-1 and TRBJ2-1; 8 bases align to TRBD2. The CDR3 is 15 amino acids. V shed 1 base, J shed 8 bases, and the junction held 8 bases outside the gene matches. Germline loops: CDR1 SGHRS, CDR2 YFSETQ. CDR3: CASSLRGGGQYEQFF. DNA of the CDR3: TGCGCCAGCAGCTTGAGGGGCGGGGGGCAGTATGAGCAGTTCTTC.

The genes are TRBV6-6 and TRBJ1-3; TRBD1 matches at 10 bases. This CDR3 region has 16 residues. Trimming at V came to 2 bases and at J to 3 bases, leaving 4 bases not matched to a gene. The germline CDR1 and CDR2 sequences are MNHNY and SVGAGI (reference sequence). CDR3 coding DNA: TGTGCCAGCAGTTACCCGGGACAGGGGTTTGGAAACACCATATATTTT. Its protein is CASSYPGQGFGNTIYF.

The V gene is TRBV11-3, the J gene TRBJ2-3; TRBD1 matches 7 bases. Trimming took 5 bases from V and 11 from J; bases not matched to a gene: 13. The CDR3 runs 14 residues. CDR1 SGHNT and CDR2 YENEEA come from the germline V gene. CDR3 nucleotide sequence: TGTGCCAGCAGCCCCAACTCTTGGGACAGTTGGCAGTATTTT. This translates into CASSPNSWDSWQYF.

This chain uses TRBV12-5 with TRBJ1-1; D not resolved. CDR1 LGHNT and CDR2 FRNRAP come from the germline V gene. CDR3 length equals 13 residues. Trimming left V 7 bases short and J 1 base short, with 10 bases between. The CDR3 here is CASVEGTNTEAFF. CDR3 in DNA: TGTGCTAGTGTTGAGGGTACGAACACTGAAGCTTTCTTT.

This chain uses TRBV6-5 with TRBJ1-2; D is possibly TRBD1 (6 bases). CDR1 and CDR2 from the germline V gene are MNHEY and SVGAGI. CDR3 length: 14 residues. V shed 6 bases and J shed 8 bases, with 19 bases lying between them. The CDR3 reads CASRRTAALGGYTF. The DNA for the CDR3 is TGTGCCAGCAGAAGGACAGCTGCCCTAGGGGGCTACACCTTC.

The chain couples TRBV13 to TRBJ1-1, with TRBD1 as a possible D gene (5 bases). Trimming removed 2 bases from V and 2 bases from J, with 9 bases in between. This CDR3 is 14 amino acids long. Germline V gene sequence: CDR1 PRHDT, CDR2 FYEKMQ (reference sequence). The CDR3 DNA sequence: TGTGCCAGCAGCTTACGTGGGGCAAACACTGAAGCTTTCTTT. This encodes CASSLRGANTEAFF.

The CDR3 DNA is TGTGCCAGCAGCCCCGGACAGGGAAATCAGCCCCAGCATTTT. Translation: CASSPGQGNQPQHF. The chain carries TRBV5-8 and TRBJ1-5; 8 bases map to TRBD1. This CDR3 comprises 14 residues. CDR1 SGHTS and CDR2 YDEGEE come from the germline V gene. V shed 4 bases and J 4 bases; nucleotides not matched to a gene: 4.

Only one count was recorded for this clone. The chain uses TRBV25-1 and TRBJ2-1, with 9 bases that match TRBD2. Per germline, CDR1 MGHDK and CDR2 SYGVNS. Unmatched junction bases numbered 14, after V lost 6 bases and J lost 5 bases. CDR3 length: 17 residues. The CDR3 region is CASRGPAGTSYNNEQFF. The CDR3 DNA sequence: TGTGCCAGCAGAGGTCCTGCCGGGACTAGCTATAACAATGAGCAGTTCTTC.

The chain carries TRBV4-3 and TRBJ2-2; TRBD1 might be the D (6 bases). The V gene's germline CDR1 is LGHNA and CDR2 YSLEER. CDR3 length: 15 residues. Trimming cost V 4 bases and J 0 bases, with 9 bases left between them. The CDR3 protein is CASSPRQANTGELFF. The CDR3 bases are TGCGCCAGCAGCCCTCGACAGGCGAACACCGGGGAGCTGTTTTTT.

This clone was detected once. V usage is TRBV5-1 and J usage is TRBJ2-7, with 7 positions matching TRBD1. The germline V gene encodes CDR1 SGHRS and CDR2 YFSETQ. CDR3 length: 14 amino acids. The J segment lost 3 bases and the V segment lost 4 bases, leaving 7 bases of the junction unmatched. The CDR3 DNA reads TGCGCCAGCAGCATACGACAGGGAGACTACGAGCAGTACTTC. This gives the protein CASSIRQGDYEQYF.

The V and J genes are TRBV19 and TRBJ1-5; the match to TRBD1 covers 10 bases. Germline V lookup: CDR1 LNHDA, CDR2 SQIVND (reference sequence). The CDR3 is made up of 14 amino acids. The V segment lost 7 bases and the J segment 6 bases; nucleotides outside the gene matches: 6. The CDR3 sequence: CASKRDRGGQPQHF. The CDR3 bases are TGTGCCAGTAAAAGGGACAGGGGTGGTCAGCCCCAGCATTTT.

The CDR3 loop is CASSDSPQGAGGYTF. CDR3 bases: TGTGCCAGCAGTGACTCTCCTCAGGGGGCTGGTGGCTACACCTTC. The chain uses TRBV6-4 and TRBJ1-2; 8 positions match TRBD1. Germline CDR1 and CDR2: MRHNA and SNTAGT. The CDR3 sequence is 15 residues long. V trimming: 0 bases; J trimming: 7 bases; junction bases outside the gene matches: 7.

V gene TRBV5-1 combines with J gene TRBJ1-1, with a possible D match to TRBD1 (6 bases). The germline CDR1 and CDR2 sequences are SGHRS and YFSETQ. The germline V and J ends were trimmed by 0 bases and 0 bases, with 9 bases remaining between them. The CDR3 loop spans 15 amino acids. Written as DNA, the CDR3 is TGCGCCAGCAGCTTGGCAGGGGAGATGAACACTGAAGCTTTCTTT. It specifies CASSLAGEMNTEAFF. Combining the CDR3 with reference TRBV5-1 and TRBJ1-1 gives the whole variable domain KAGVTQTPRYLIKTRGQQVTLSCSPISGHRSVSWYQQTPGQGLQFLFEYFSETQRNKGNFPGRFSGRQFSNSRSEMNVSTLELGDSALYLCASSLAGEMNTEAFFGQGTRLTVV.

DNA of the CDR3: TGTGCCAGCAGTGCGACAGGGGTTTTTCGGGAGACCCAGTACTTC. Residues: CASSATGVFRETQYF. The chain employs TRBV2 and TRBJ2-5; 8 bases agree with TRBD1. The length of the CDR3 is 15 residues. Per germline, CDR1 SNHLY and CDR2 FYNNEI. Trimming took 4 bases from V and 5 from J; bases not matched to a gene: 9.

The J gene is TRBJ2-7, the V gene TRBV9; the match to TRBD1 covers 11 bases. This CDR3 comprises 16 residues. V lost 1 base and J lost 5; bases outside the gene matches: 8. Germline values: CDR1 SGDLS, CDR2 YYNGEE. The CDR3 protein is CASSVRAGQGVHEQYF. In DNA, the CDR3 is TGTGCCAGCAGCGTAAGAGCGGGACAGGGGGTCCACGAGCAGTACTTC.

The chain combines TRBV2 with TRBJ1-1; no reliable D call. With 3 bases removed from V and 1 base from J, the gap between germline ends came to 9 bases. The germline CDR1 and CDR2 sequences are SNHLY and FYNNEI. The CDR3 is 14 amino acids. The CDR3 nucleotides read TGTGCCAGCAGTGATTTCCCAAAGAACACTGAAGCTTTCTTT. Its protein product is CASSDFPKNTEAFF.

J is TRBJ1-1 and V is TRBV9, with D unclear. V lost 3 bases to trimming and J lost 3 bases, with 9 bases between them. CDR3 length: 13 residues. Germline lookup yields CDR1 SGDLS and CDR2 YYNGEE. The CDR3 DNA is TGTGCCAGCAGCGCAGGAGGCCACACTGAAGCTTTCTTT. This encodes CASSAGGHTEAFF.

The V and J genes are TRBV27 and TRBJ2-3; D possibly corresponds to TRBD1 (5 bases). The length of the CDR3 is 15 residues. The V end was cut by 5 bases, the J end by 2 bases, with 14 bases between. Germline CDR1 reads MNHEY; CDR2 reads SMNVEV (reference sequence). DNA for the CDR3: TGTGCCAGCAGTGCAAAGCCCAGGGCCACAGATACGCAGTATTTT. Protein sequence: CASSAKPRATDTQYF.

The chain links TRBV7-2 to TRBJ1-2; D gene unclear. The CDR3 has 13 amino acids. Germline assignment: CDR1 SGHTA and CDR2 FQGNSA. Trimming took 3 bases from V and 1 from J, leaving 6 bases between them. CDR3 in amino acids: CASSFGLNYGYTF. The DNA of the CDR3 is TGTGCCAGCAGCTTTGGACTTAACTATGGCTACACCTTC.

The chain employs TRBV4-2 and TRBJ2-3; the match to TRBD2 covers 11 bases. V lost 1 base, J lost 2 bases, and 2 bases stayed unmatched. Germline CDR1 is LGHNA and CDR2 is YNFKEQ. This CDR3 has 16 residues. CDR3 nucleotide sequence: TGTGCCAGCAGCCAAGGTAGCGGGGGGGTCACAGATACGCAGTATTTT. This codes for CASSQGSGGVTDTQYF.

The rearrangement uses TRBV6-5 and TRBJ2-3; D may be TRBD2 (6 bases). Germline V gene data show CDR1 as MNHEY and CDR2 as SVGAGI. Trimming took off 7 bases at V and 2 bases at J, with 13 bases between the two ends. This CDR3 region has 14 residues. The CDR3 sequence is CASKNGGLTDTQYF. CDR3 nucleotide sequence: TGTGCCAGCAAAAACGGGGGACTCACAGATACGCAGTATTTT.

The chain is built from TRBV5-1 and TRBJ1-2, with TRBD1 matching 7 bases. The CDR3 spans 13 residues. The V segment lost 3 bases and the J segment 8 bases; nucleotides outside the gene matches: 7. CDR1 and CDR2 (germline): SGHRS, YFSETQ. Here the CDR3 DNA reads TGCGCCAGCAGCTGGACAGGCCCAGAGGGCTACACCTTC. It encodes CASSWTGPEGYTF.

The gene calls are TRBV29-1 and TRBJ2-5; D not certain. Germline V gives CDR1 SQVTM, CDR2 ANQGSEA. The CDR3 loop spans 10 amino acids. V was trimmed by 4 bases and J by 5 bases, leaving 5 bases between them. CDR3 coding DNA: TGCAGCGTTGTACGGGAGACCCAGTACTTC. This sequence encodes CSVVRETQYF.

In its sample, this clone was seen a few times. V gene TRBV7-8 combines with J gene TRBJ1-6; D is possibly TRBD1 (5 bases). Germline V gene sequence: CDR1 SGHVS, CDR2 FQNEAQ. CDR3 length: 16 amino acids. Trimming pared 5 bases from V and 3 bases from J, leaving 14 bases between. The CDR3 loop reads CASSPREVLYNSPLHF. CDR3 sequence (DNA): TGTGCCAGCAGCCCCAGGGAGGTGCTCTATAATTCACCCCTCCACTTT.

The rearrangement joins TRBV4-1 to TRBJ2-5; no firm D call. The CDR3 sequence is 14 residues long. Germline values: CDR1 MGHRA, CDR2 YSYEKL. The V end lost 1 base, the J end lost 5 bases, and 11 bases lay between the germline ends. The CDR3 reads CASSQGPTGETQYF. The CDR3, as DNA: TGCGCCAGCAGCCAAGGACCTACCGGGGAGACCCAGTACTTC.

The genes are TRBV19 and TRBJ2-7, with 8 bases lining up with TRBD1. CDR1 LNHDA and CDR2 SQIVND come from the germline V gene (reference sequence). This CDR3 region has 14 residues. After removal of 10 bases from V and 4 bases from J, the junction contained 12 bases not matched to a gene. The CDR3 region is CATTSGQGAYEQYF. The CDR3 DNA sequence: TGTGCCACCACCAGCGGGCAGGGGGCATACGAGCAGTACTTC. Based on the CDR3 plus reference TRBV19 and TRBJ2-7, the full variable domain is DGGITQSPKYLFRKEGQNVTLSCEQNLNHDAMYWYRQDPGQGLRLIYYSQIVNDFQKGDIAEGYSVSREKKESFPLTVTSAQKNPTAFYLCATTSGQGAYEQYFGPGTRLTVT.